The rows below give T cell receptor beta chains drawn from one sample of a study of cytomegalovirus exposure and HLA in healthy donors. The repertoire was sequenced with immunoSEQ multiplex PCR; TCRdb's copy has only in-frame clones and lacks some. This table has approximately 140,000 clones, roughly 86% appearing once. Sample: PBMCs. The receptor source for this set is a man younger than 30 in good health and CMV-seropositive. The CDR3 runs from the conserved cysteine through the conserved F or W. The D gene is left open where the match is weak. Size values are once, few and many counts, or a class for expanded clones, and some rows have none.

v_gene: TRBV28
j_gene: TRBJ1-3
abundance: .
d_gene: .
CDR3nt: TGTGCCAGCAGTCTTAAACAGTTGACGGGAAACACCATATATTTT
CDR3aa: CASSLKQLTGNTIYF

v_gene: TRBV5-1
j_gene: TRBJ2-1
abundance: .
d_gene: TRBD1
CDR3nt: TGCGCCAGCAGCTTGGCCTCGTCAGGGGGAAAGGGAGCGTTCTTC
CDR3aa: CASSLASSGGKGAFF

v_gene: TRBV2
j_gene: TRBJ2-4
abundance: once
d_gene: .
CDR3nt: TGTGCCAGCACCTCACTAGCCAAAAACATTCAGTACTTC
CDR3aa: CASTSLAKNIQYF

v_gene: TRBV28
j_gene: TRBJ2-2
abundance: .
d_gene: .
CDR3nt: TGTGCCAGCAGTTCCCCGGGACACTCCAACACCGGGGAGCTGTTTTTT
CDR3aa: CASSSPGHSNTGELFF

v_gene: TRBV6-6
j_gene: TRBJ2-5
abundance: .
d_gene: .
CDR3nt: TGTGCCAGCAGTTACTCGGGCAGGCAAGAGACCCAGTACTTC
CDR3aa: CASSYSGRQETQYF

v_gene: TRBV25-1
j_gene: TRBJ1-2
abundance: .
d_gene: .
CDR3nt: TGTGCCAGCAGTGAATCGGGGGGATACCCCGGCTACACCTTC
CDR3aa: CASSESGGYPGYTF

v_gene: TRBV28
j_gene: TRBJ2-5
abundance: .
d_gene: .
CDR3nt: TGTGCCAGCAGCCGAGCGAAAGAGACCCAGTACTTC
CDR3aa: CASSRAKETQYF

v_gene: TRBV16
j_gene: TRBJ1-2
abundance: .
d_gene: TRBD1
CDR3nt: TGTGCCAGCAGCCAGACCGGGACAGGGGGCCCCTTTAACTATGGCTACACCTTC
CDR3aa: CASSQTGTGGPFNYGYTF

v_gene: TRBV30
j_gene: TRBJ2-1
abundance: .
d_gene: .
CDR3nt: TGTGCCGATAGACTTGACTCCTACAATGAGCAGTTCTTC
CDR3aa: CADRLDSYNEQFF

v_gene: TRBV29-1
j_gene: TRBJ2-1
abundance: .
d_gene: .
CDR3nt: TGCAGCGGCGGTCCCACCCTAACTCCCTACAATGAGCAGTTCTTC
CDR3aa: CSGGPTLTPYNEQFF

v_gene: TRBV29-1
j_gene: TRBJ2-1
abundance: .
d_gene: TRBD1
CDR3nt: TGCAGCGCTGGACAGGGTCTATACAATGAGCAGTTCTTC
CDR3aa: CSAGQGLYNEQFF

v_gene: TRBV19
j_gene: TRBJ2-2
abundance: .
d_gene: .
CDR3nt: TGTGCCAGTAGTATCGGGGACGGGGAGCTGTTTTTT
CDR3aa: CASSIGDGELFF

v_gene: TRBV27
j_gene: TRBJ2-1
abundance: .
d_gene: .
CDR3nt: TGTGCCAGCAGTTTAGTTCCTTCTCCCAATGAGCAGTTCTTC
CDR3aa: CASSLVPSPNEQFF

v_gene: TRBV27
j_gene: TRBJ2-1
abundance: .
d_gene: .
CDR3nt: TGTGCCAGCAGTCCAACCCCCTTCAGTGAGCAGTTCTTC
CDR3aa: CASSPTPFSEQFF

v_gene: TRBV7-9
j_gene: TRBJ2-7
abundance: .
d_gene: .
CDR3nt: TGTGCCAGCAGCTTAGCTACCTACGAGCAGTACTTC
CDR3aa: CASSLATYEQYF

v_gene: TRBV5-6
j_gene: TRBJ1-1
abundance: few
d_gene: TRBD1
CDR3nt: TGTGCCAGCAGCTTCCGGACAGGGAACACTGAAGCTTTCTTT
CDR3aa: CASSFRTGNTEAFF

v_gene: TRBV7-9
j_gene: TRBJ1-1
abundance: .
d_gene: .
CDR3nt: TGTGCCAGCAGAACGGGGGGTGGCACTGAAGCTTTCTTT
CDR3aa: CASRTGGGTEAFF

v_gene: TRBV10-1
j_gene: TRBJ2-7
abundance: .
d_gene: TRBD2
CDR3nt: TGCGCCAGCAGTGAGTCGAGCGGGAGGTTCTCCGAGCAGTACTTC
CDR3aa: CASSESSGRFSEQYF

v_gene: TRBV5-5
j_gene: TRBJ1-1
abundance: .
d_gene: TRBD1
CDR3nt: TGTGCCAGCAGCTGGACAGGGATAGGGACTGAAGCTTTCTTT
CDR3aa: CASSWTGIGTEAFF

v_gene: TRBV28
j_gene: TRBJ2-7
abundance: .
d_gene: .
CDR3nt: TGTGCCAGCAGTTTACCCCCGACAGGTAGCTACGAGCAGTACTTC
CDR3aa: CASSLPPTGSYEQYF

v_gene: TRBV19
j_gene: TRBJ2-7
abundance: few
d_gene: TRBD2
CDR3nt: TGTGCCAGTAGTCTAGCTAGCGGCTCCTACGAGCAGTACTTC
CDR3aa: CASSLASGSYEQYF

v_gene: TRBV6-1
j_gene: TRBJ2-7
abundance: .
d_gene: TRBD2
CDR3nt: TGTGCCAGCAGTGAAGGTTCAATCGGACTAGCGGTATTCTACGAGCAGTACTTC
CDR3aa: CASSEGSIGLAVFYEQYF

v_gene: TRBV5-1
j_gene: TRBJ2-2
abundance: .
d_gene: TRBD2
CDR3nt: TGCGCCAGCAGCGCGGGGGACCGCGGGGAGCTGTTTTTT
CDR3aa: CASSAGDRGELFF

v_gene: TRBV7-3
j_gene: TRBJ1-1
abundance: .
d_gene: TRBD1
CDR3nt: TGTGCCAGCTCCGTGGACAGGTACACTGAAGCTTTCTTT
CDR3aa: CASSVDRYTEAFF

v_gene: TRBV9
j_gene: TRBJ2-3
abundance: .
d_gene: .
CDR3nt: TGTGCCAGCAGCGTAGCTGGGACCCCGGCGGGGACGCAGTATTTT
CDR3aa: CASSVAGTPAGTQYF

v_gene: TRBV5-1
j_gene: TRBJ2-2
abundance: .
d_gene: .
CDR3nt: TGCGCCAGCAGCTTAGGACAGTTGAACACCGGGGAGCTGTTTTTT
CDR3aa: CASSLGQLNTGELFF

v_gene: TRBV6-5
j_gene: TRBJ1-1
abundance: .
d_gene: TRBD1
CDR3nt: TGTGCCAGCAGTTACCCTGGACAGGGGCCGAACACTGAAGCTTTCTTT
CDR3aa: CASSYPGQGPNTEAFF

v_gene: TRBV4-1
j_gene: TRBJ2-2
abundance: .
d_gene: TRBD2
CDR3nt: TGCGCCAGCAGCCAATCCGAACTAGCGGGAGAGGTCGGGGCCGGGGAGCTGTTTTTT
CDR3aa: CASSQSELAGEVGAGELFF

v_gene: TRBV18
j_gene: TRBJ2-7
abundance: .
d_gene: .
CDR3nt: TGTGCCAGCTCACCATTGGGAGGAAGGGAGCAGTACTTC
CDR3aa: CASSPLGGREQYF

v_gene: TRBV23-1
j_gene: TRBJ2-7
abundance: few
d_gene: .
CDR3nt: TGCGCCAGCAGCCTAAGCAAGGGAGAACGACCACTCTACGAGCAGTACTTC
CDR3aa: CASSLSKGERPLYEQYF

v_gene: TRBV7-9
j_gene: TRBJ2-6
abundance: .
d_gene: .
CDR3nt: TGTGCCAGCTTAACCAGGGGGGACGGGGCCAACGTCCTGACTTTC
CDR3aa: CASLTRGDGANVLTF

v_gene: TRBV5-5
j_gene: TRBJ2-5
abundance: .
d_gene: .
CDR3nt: TGTGCCAGCAGCTTGAGGGTCCGCGGGACAGCGCAAGAGACCCAGTACTTC
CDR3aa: CASSLRVRGTAQETQYF

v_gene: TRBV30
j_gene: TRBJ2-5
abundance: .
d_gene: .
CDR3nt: TGTGCCTGGAGCTCGGGTACGGGGGAGACCCAGTACTTC
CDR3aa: CAWSSGTGETQYF

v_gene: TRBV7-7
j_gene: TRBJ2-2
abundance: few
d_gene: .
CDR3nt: TGTGCTAGCAGCCAGGGCCCCGGGGAGCTGTTTTTT
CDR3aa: CASSQGPGELFF

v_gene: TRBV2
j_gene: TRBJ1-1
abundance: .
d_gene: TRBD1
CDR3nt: TGTGCCAGCACGGGGTATGGGACAGTTAACACTGAAGCTTTCTTT
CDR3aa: CASTGYGTVNTEAFF

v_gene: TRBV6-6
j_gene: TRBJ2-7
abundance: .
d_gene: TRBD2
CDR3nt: TGTGCCAGCAGTTTGGGACTAGCCTACGAGCAGTACTTC
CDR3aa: CASSLGLAYEQYF

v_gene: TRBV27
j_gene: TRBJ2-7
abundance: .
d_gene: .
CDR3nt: TGTGCCAGCAGTCGGAGGGGCGGGGAGCAGTACTTC
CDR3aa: CASSRRGGEQYF

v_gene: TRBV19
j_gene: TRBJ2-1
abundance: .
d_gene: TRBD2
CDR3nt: TGTGCCAGTACGCCTAGCGGACCGTACAATGAGCAGTTCTTC
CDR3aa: CASTPSGPYNEQFF

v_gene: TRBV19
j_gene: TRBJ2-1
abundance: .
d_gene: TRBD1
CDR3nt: TGTGCCAGTAGTACCCGGGACAGGGTCAATGAGCAGTTCTTC
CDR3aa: CASSTRDRVNEQFF

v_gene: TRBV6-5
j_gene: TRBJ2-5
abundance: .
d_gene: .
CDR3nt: TGTGCCAGCGGCGGGGCCCCGAGGGGAGAGACCCAGTACTTC
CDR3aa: CASGGAPRGETQYF

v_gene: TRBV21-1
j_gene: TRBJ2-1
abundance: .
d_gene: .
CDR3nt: TGTGCCATAATCGGGACTAGCGGGAGGGATGAGCAGTTCTTC
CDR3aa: CAIIGTSGRDEQFF

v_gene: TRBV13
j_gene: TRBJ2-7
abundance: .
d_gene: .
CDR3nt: TGTGCCAGCAGCCCAGAGAGCGGGTCTGCCTACGAGCAGTACTTC
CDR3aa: CASSPESGSAYEQYF

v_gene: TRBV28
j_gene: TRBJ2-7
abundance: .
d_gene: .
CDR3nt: TGTGCCAGCACTCCCTCGGGGTGGGACTACGAGCAGTACTTC
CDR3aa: CASTPSGWDYEQYF

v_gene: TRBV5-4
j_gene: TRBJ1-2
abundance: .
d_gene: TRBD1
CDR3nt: TGTGCCAGCAGCTTGCCCCCGGGAGGGGGCGGTAACTATGGCTACACCTTC
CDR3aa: CASSLPPGGGGNYGYTF

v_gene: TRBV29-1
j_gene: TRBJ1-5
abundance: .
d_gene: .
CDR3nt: TGCAGCGTTGCCCCGGACAATTCTCAGCCCCAGCATTTT
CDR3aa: CSVAPDNSQPQHF

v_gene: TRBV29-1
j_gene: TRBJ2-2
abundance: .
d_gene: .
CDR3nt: TGCAGCGTTTACGGGGGTAACACCGGGGAGCTGTTTTTT
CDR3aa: CSVYGGNTGELFF

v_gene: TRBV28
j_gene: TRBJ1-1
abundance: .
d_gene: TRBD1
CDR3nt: TGTGCCAGCAGTTTACCCCCAGAGACAGGGGCGAACACTGAAGCTTTCTTT
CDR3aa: CASSLPPETGANTEAFF

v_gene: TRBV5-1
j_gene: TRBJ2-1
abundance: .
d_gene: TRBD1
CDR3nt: TGCGCCAGCAGCTTTCTGGACAGGGTTTATGAGCAGTTCTTC
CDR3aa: CASSFLDRVYEQFF

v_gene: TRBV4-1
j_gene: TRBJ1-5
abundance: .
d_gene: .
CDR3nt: TGCGCCAGCAGCCAAGAGTGGACAAAGCGGCCCCAGCATTTT
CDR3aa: CASSQEWTKRPQHF

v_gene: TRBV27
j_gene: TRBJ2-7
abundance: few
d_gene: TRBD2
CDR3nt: TGTGCCAGCAGACGTAGCGGGAGTATCAACGAGCAGTACTTC
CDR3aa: CASRRSGSINEQYF

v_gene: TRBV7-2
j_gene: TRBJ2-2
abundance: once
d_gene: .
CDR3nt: TGTGCCAGCAGCTCCTGGGTGGAGCGGAACACCGGGGAGCTGTTTTTT
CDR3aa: CASSSWVERNTGELFF